A single sample gave rise to the 20 T cell receptor beta chains below, sequenced in a study of cytomegalovirus exposure and HLA in healthy donors (dated by TCRdb to about 2017). The library was prepared using the immunoSEQ multiplex PCR assay. Entries here come from immuneACCESS through TCRdb and include only in-frame sequences with V and J called. Some clones fail to appear in such tables; in the studies checked, an unresolved V gene covers under half of the shortfall, and the cause of the remainder is unknown. The sample table shows hundreds of thousands of clones, and about nine tenths are seen once. The ten largest clones represent 0.83% of the sample. Sequencing input: PBMCs. The receptors come from a woman in her late teens or twenties in good health and CMV-seronegative.

V gene TRBV4-1 combines with J gene TRBJ2-6; 9 bases align to TRBD1. The CDR3 totals 18 residues. CDR1 and CDR2 from the germline V gene are MGHRA and YSYEKL. Trimming at V came to 2 bases and at J to 2 bases, leaving 7 bases not matched to a gene. The CDR3 region has the DNA TGCGCCAGCAGCCAAACCGGGACAGGGCGCGCTGGGGCCAACGTCCTGACTTTC. It is translated as CASSQTGTGRAGANVLTF.

V gene TRBV18 combines with J gene TRBJ1-4; 8 bases line up with TRBD1. Germline V gene data show CDR1 as KGHSH and CDR2 as LQKENI. Germline trimming cut 5 bases from V and 8 bases from J; bases unmatched to any gene: 13. The CDR3 has 16 amino acids. The CDR3 nucleotides are TGTGCCAGCTCAAGCCCGAACCAGGGGGCAGGCGAAAAACTGTTTTTT. Translating it yields CASSSPNQGAGEKLFF.

This chain links TRBV9 with TRBJ2-3; 8 bases are shared with TRBD1. Losses at the gene ends were 0 bases for V and 2 bases for J; bases not matched to a gene: 2. CDR3 length equals 15 residues. Germline V lookup: CDR1 SGDLS, CDR2 YYNGEE. The CDR3 coding sequence is TGTGCCAGCAGCGTAGAGGACAGGGACACAGATACGCAGTATTTT. Its translation is CASSVEDRDTDTQYF.

The chain combines TRBV27 with TRBJ2-5, with TRBD2 identical over 11 bases. Trimming cost V 5 bases and J 0 bases; bases outside gene matches: 5. The CDR3 spans 16 residues. CDR1 and CDR2 (germline): MNHEY, SMNVEV (reference sequence). CDR3 sequence reads: CASSLGTSGHQETQYF. CDR3 coding DNA: TGTGCCAGCAGTCTAGGGACTAGCGGCCACCAAGAGACCCAGTACTTC.

This chain links TRBV28 with TRBJ1-4, with a weak D call TRBD1 (6 bases). This CDR3 comprises 13 residues. From germline, CDR1 is MDHEN and CDR2 SYDVKM. V lost 6 bases, J lost 7 bases, and 12 bases lay in between. The CDR3 region has the DNA TGTGCCAGCAGAGAACAGGGTCCTGAAAAACTGTTTTTT. Amino acids: CASREQGPEKLFF. The whole variable domain, filled in from reference TRBV28 and TRBJ1-4, reads DVKVTQSSRYLVKRTGEKVFLECVQDMDHENMFWYRQDPGLGLRLIYFSYDVKMKEKGDIPEGYSVSREKKERFSLILESASTNQTSMYLCASREQGPEKLFFGSGTQLSVL.

This clone came up once. The J gene is TRBJ1-1, the V gene TRBV7-8; D gene uncertain. The germline V gene has CDR1 SGHVS and CDR2 FQNEAQ. This CDR3 is built from 15 residues. V dropped 5 bases and J dropped 0 bases, with 13 bases sitting between them. This CDR3 reads CASSTTRLMNTEAFF. DNA of the CDR3: TGTGCCAGCAGCACCACCAGGTTGATGAACACTGAAGCTTTCTTT.

The V and J genes are TRBV28 and TRBJ2-7, with 7 bases that match TRBD2. The ends lost 6 bases at V and 5 bases at J; junction bases unmatched: 10. Germline V lookup: CDR1 MDHEN, CDR2 SYDVKM. This CDR3 region has 14 residues. The DNA for the CDR3 is TGTGCCAGCAGCCGGGACGTAGCGGGCCACGAGCAGTACTTC. It encodes CASSRDVAGHEQYF.

V gene TRBV7-9 combines with J gene TRBJ2-7; 10 bases match TRBD1. The CDR3 totals 15 residues. CDR1 is SEHNR, CDR2 FQNEAQ, per germline (reference sequence). The junction had 2 bases not matched to a gene; V was cut back by 1 base and J by 2 bases. For the CDR3, the DNA is TGTGCCAGCAGCTTAGTGGGACAGGGGACCTACGAGCAGTACTTC. It yields the protein CASSLVGQGTYEQYF.

The rearrangement uses TRBV5-4 and TRBJ2-1, with TRBD2 matching 12 bases. The CDR3 covers 17 residues. Trimming took 4 bases from V and 7 from J; bases not matched to a gene: 12. CDR1 is SGHNT and CDR2 is YYREEE in the germline V gene (reference sequence). In nucleotides, the CDR3 is TGTGCCAGCAGCGAGCACCCGACTAGCGGGAGTGGAAATGAGCAGTTCTTC. Its protein product is CASSEHPTSGSGNEQFF.

This chain joins TRBV4-1 and TRBJ2-5; 11 bases agree with TRBD1. This CDR3 comprises 15 residues. The ends lost 4 bases at V and 4 bases at J; junction bases unmatched: 5. In germline, CDR1 is MGHRA, CDR2 YSYEKL. CDR3 DNA sequence: TGCGCCAGCAGCCTCCGGACAGGGGGCGGAGAGACCCAGTACTTC. It codes for CASSLRTGGGETQYF.

V usage is TRBV5-1 and J usage is TRBJ2-3, with a weak D call TRBD1 (6 bases). Trimming took 2 bases from V and 5 from J, leaving 15 bases between them. In germline, CDR1 is SGHRS, CDR2 YFSETQ. CDR3 size: 15 residues. In DNA, the CDR3 is TGCGCCAGCAGCTTCTCGGCAGGGGCCGTAGATACGCAGTATTTT. Its protein is CASSFSAGAVDTQYF.

V gene TRBV28 combines with J gene TRBJ1-3; no firm D call. V was shortened by 6 bases and J by 6 bases, with 9 bases between the two germline ends. This CDR3 spans 12 amino acids. Looked up from germline, CDR1 is MDHEN and CDR2 is SYDVKM. The DNA for the CDR3 is TGTGCCAGCAGCCCCACAGAAAACACCATATATTTT. It encodes CASSPTENTIYF.

V usage is TRBV7-3 and J usage is TRBJ2-1; TRBD2 aligns across 9 bases. J was trimmed by 7 bases and V by 0 bases; bases with no gene match: 1. CDR3 length: 14 amino acids. Germline-derived CDR1 and CDR2 are SGHTA and FQGTGA. CDR3 loop: CASSLTSGGNEQFF. The CDR3 DNA reads TGTGCCAGCAGCTTAACTAGCGGGGGTAATGAGCAGTTCTTC.

The V call is TRBV5-1, the J call TRBJ1-4; D remains ambiguous. Trimming stripped 3 bases from V and 6 bases from J, with 15 bases between. Germline assignment: CDR1 SGHRS and CDR2 YFSETQ. The CDR3 contains 15 residues. In nucleotides, the CDR3 is TGCGCCAGCAGCTCCTTGGGCGGGGTTGATGAAAAACTGTTTTTT. Protein sequence: CASSSLGGVDEKLFF.

J is TRBJ2-7 and V is TRBV29-1; D is possibly TRBD1 (6 bases). V lost 5 bases and J lost 1, with 18 bases in between. The length of the CDR3 is 15 residues. In germline, CDR1 is SQVTM, CDR2 ANQGSEA. Written as DNA, the CDR3 is TGCAGCGTTTACAACTGGGGGACAAATTCCTACGAGCAGTACTTC. It encodes CSVYNWGTNSYEQYF.

This clone was detected only once. The chain is built from TRBV7-9 and TRBJ2-1; perhaps TRBD2 as D (6 bases). Per germline, CDR1 SEHNR and CDR2 FQNEAQ (reference sequence). The CDR3 has 12 residues. The V end was cut by 6 bases, the J end by 7 bases, with 10 bases between. CDR3 region: CASRQGGNEQFF. The DNA of the CDR3 is TGTGCCAGCAGGCAAGGAGGGAATGAGCAGTTCTTC.

This chain connects TRBV27 to TRBJ1-5, with D possibly TRBD1 on 5 matching bases. This CDR3 is 19 amino acids long. CDR1 is MNHEY, CDR2 SMNVEV, per germline (reference sequence). Between the trimmed V and J ends, which lost 5 bases and 2 bases, there was a span of 25 bases. This CDR3 reads CASSPSGLSGYGGNQPQHF. CDR3 DNA: TGTGCCAGCAGTCCCTCGGGACTTAGCGGCTATGGTGGCAATCAGCCCCAGCATTTT.

The CDR3 region is CASSQDGVGQGYGKLFF. The CDR3 DNA sequence: TGTGCCAGCAGCCAAGATGGGGTGGGACAGGGGTATGGAAAACTGTTTTTT. The chain joins TRBV4-2 to TRBJ1-4, with 10 bases identical to TRBD1. There are 17 residues in the CDR3. Germline V gene sequence: CDR1 LGHNA, CDR2 YNFKEQ. V shed 0 bases and J 10 bases; nucleotides not matched to a gene: 11.

The rearrangement joins TRBV6-5 to TRBJ2-7; TRBD2 matches 10 bases. The CDR3 sequence is 15 residues long. Germline CDR1 MNHEY, CDR2 SVGAGI. V shed 6 bases and J 5 bases; nucleotides not matched to a gene: 10. CDR3 sequence (DNA): TGTGCCAGCAGGAAGGCTAGCGGGGGTATCGACGAGCAGTACTTC. It yields the protein CASRKASGGIDEQYF.

The J gene is TRBJ2-6, the V gene TRBV19, with 8 bases identical to TRBD1. Germline V gene sequence: CDR1 LNHDA, CDR2 SQIVND (reference sequence). Trimming at V came to 8 bases and at J to 0 bases, leaving 3 bases not matched to a gene. CDR3 length equals 15 residues. The CDR3 sequence is CASGQGISGANVLTF. In DNA, the CDR3 is TGTGCCAGTGGACAGGGTATCTCTGGGGCCAACGTCCTGACTTTC.